This T cell receptor beta chain was sequenced in a study of blood T cell repertoires in COVID-19. Patients from Seattle were sampled longitudinally, starting during active infection. Trimming removed 7 bases from V and 4 bases from J; junction bases left unmatched: 11. The length of the CDR3 is 16 residues. The germline V gene has CDR1 WSHSY and CDR2 SAAADI. Assay: immunoSEQ multiplex PCR; the TCRdb copy retains only in-frame clones and omits some. This sample has 400,000 to 450,000 clones, with over 85% found just once. Material: peripheral blood. This receptor was taken from a man younger than 35 with COVID-19, enrolled during active disease. The V gene is TRBV10-2, the J gene TRBJ2-3, with 10 bases fitting TRBD1. CDR3 sequence: CASTLRGTGDADTQYF. In nucleotides, the CDR3 is TGCGCCAGCACCCTACGCGGGACAGGGGACGCAGATACGCAGTATTTT.